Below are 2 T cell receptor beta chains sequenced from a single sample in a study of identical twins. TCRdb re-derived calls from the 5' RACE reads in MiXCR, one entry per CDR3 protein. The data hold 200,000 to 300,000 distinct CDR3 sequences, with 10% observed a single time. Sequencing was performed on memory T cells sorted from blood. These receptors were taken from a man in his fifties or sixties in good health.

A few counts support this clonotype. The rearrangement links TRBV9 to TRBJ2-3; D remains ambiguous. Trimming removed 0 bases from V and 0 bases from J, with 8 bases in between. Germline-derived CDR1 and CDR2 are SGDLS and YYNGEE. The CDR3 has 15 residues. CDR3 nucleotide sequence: TGTGCCAGCAGCGTAGGTTCAGTTAGCACAGATACGCAGTATTTT. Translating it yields CASSVGSVSTDTQYF.

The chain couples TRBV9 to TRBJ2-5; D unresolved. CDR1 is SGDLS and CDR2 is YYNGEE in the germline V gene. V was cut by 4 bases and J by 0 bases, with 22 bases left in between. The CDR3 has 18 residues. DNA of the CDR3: TGTGCCAGCAGCCCGGAGTGGCGGCCCGCCTGGTACCAAGAGACCCAGTACTTC. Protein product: CASSPEWRPAWYQETQYF.